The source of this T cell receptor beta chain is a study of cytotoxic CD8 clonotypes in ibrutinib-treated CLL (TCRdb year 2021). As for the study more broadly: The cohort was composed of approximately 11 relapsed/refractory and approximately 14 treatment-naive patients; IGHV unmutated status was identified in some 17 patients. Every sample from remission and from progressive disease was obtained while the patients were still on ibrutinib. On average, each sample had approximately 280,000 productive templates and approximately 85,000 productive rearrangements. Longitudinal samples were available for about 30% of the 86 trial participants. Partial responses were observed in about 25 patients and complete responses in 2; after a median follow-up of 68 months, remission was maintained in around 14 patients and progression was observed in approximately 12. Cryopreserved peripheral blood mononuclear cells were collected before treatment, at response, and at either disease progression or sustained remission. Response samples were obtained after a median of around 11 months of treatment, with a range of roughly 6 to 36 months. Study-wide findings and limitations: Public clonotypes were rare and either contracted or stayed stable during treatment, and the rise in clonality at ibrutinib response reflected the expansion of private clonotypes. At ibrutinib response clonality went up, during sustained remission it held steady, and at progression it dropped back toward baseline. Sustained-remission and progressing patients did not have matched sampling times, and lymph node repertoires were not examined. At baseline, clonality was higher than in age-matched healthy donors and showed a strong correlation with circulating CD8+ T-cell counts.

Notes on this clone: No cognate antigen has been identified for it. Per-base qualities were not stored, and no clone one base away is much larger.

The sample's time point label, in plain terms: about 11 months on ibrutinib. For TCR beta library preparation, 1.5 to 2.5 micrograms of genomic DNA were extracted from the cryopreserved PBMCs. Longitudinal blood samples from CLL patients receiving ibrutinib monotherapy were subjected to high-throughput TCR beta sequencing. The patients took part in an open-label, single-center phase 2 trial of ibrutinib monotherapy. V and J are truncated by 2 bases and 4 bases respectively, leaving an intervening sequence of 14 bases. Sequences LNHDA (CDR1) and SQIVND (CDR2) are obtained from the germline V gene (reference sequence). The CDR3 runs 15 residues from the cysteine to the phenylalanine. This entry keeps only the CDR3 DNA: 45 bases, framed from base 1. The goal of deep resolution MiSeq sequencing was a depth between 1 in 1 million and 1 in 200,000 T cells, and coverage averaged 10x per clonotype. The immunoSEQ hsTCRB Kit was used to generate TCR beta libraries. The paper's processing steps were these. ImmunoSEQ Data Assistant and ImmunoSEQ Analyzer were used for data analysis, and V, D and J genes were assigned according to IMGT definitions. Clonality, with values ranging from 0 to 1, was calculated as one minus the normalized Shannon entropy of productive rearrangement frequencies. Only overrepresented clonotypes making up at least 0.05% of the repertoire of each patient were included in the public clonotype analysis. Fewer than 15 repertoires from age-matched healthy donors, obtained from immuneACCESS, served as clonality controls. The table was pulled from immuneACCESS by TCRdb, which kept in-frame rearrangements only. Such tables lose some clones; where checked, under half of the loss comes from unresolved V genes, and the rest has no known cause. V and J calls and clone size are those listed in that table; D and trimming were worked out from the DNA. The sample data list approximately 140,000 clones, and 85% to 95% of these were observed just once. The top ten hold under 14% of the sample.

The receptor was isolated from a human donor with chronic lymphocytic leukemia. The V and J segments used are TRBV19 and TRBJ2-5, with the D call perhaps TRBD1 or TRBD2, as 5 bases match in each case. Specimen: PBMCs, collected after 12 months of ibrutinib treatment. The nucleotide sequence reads TGTGCCAGTAGTATATCGCGAGGGGATAGAGAGACCCAGTACTTC. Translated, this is CASSISRGDRETQYF.